This T cell receptor (beta chain) was retrieved from a study of blood T cell repertoires in COVID-19. Overall study: T cells, B-cell-depleted T cells, or PBMCs provided the cDNA or gDNA that served as material.

Repertoires were generated with immunoSEQ multiplex PCR, while TCRdb's copy carries only in-frame clones and drops some. The table lists a few hundred thousand clones, around 88% of them singletons. This clone was detected a few times. V dropped 3 bases and J dropped 0 bases, with 8 bases sitting between them. Germline V lookup: CDR1 LNHDA, CDR2 SQIVND (reference sequence). This CDR3 has 15 residues. The sample taken for sequencing was PBMCs or T cells enriched from blood (not recorded which). The chain uses TRBV19 and TRBJ1-4; D ambiguous. This TCR came from a woman in her forties with acute COVID-19. The CDR3 loop is CASSIMSSTNEKLFF. In DNA, the CDR3 is TGTGCCAGTAGTATTATGTCTTCAACTAATGAAAAACTGTTTTTT.